The entry below gives a single TCR beta chain sequence along with its context. This table comes from immunoSEQ multiplex PCR, and its TCRdb copy is limited to in-frame clones, with some not included. This table has about 180,000 clones, 80% to 90% appearing once. From germline, CDR1 is MNHNS and CDR2 SASEGT. The length of the CDR3 is 18 residues. V shed 0 bases, J shed 0 bases, and the junction held 2 bases outside the gene matches. The data stem from a study of blood T cell repertoires in COVID-19. The sample taken for sequencing was peripheral blood. The sequence came from a man between 18 and 35 years old who had recovered from COVID-19. This chain connects TRBV6-1 to TRBJ2-6; TRBD2 agrees at 10 bases. This CDR3 reads CASSEASGGYSGANVLTF. CDR3 DNA sequence: TGTGCCAGCAGTGAAGCTAGCGGGGGGTACTCTGGGGCCAACGTCCTGACTTTC.